This TCR beta chain came from a study of blood T cells in healthy people across ages. A J-beta primer mix and a sample-barcoded 5' primer were used in a second PCR of about 7 to 12 cycles. Template switching added a 12-random-nucleotide identifier to every cDNA molecule. MiXCR, applied by TCRdb to the 5' RACE reads, yields one record per CDR3 protein. The sample includes roughly 900,000 distinct CDR3 sequences, roughly 48% of them seen just once. The CDR3 spans 14 residues. Germline values: CDR1 SGHNT, CDR2 YENEEA. V shed 5 bases, J shed 4 bases, and the junction held 2 bases outside the gene matches. This clonotype was recorded many times.

This chain connects TRBV11-3 to TRBJ2-1, with 10 bases fitting TRBD1. The sequenced sample consisted of blood. The TCR sequence derives from a man in his thirties or forties in good health. The CDR3 spells CASSGQGVYNEQFF. The CDR3 nucleotides are TGTGCCAGCAGCGGACAGGGGGTATACAATGAGCAGTTCTTC.